Sequencing of this T cell receptor (beta chain) was carried out in a study of blood T cells in healthy people across ages. Study summary: Capturing about one barcoded beta molecule per two T cells was achieved by template switching.

Sample-barcoded 5' priming and a J-beta primer mix drove a second PCR of about 6 to 12 cycles. From the 5' RACE reads, TCRdb called clonotypes with MiXCR, one entry per CDR3 protein. The repertoire has approximately 880,000 distinct CDR3 sequences, around 46% of them found once; the top ten carry roughly 13%. Study observations and caveats: Among T cells, TCR beta diversity per million cells dropped roughly linearly as age rose.

Remarks on this clonotype: Its specificity is unknown.

This CDR3 has 14 amino acids. Germline CDR1 SGHTA, CDR2 FQGNSA. Germline trimming cut 5 bases from V and 4 bases from J; bases unmatched to any gene: 6. The J gene is TRBJ2-7, the V gene TRBV7-2; 9 bases are shared with TRBD2. The material sequenced was blood. This sequence originates from a young man in good health. This CDR3 is CASSAGGRSYEQYF. Here the CDR3 DNA reads TGTGCCAGCAGCGCGGGGGGGCGGTCTTACGAGCAGTACTTC. Variable domain in full (rest from reference TRBV7-2 and TRBJ2-7): GAGVSQSPSNKVTEKGKDVELRCDPISGHTALYWYRQSLGQGLEFLIYFQGNSAPDKSGLPSDRFSAERTGGSVSTLTIQRTQQEDSAVYLCASSAGGRSYEQYFGPGTRLTVT.